The 9 T cell receptor beta chains below come from one sample, sequenced in a study of Ad26.COV2.S vaccination and SARS-CoV-2 variants. Repertoires were generated with immunoSEQ multiplex PCR, while TCRdb's copy carries only in-frame clones and drops some. The sample shows under 400,000 clones, roughly 84% of them seen only once. Noted treatment: some 19 received Ad26.COV2.S at low or high dose, single or two shots; 5 received placebo; per-sample allocation not given. Collection of samples fell on day 63 after the first vaccine or placebo injection. This specimen was peripheral blood, taken in a trial of Ad26.COV2.S vaccine versus placebo. These receptors all come from a person between 18 and 60 years old who received the Ad26.COV2.S COVID-19 vaccine or a placebo.

The rearrangement uses TRBV6-5 and TRBJ1-5; 7 bases are shared with TRBD1. J gave up 3 bases and V 7 bases, and 3 bases lay outside the gene matches. This CDR3 is built from 13 residues. Per the germline V gene, CDR1 is MNHEY and CDR2 is SVGAGI. Here the CDR3 DNA reads TGTGCCAGCAAAACAGGGGACAATCAGCCCCAGCATTTT. Amino acids: CASKTGDNQPQHF.

This clone was seen a single time. Other DNA sequences of this sample code for an identical CDR3. This chain uses TRBV12-3 or TRBV12-4 with TRBJ1-5, with unresolved D. The germline V and J ends were trimmed by 4 bases and 9 bases, with 7 bases remaining between them. This CDR3 region has 11 residues. CDR3: CASSSGRPQHF. The CDR3 DNA reads as TGTGCCAGCAGTTCAGGAAGGCCCCAGCATTTT.

V and J are TRBV5-1 and TRBJ2-1; D may be TRBD1 (5 bases). Trimming shortened V by 0 bases and J by 4 bases, and 11 bases separated the two germline ends. There are 15 residues in the CDR3. The germline CDR1 and CDR2 sequences are SGHRS and YFSETQ. The CDR3 spells CASSLGGTGYNEQFF. As DNA, the CDR3 is TGCGCCAGCAGCTTGGGTGGAACAGGTTACAATGAGCAGTTCTTC. The full variable domain, with the rest looked up from reference TRBV5-1 and TRBJ2-1, is KAGVTQTPRYLIKTRGQQVTLSCSPISGHRSVSWYQQTPGQGLQFLFEYFSETQRNKGNFPGRFSGRQFSNSRSEMNVSTLELGDSALYLCASSLGGTGYNEQFFGPGTRLTVL.

The chain uses TRBV5-1 and TRBJ2-7, with 7 bases that match TRBD1. CDR1 and CDR2 (germline): SGHRS, YFSETQ. This CDR3 comprises 15 residues. The V gene end was trimmed by 1 base and the J gene end by 3 bases; junction bases not matched to a gene: 7. CDR3 sequence (DNA): TGCGCCAGCAGCTTGTCCGGGACAGCTAACTACGAGCAGTACTTC. Its protein product is CASSLSGTANYEQYF.

The chain has TRBV5-1 and TRBJ1-1, with D perhaps matching TRBD1 (6 bases). Trimming cost V 4 bases and J 4 bases, with 14 bases left between them. CDR3 length: 14 residues. Germline V gene data show CDR1 as SGHRS and CDR2 as YFSETQ. CDR3 sequence: CASSKGTGSTEAFF. The CDR3 DNA is TGCGCCAGCAGCAAAGGAACAGGGAGCACTGAAGCTTTCTTT.

This chain links TRBV29-1 with TRBJ2-7; the match to TRBD1 covers 7 bases. The J segment lost 0 bases and the V segment lost 6 bases, leaving 14 bases of the junction unmatched. The CDR3 extends over 16 amino acids. CDR1 and CDR2 (germline): SQVTM, ANQGSEA. The CDR3 protein is CSVQSTSDRPSYEQYF. CDR3 in DNA: TGCAGCGTCCAGTCAACTTCGGACAGGCCCTCCTACGAGCAGTACTTC.

The chain recombines TRBV25-1 with TRBJ1-2; tentatively, D is TRBD1 (5 bases). The CDR3 sequence is 12 residues long. The germline V gene has CDR1 MGHDK and CDR2 SYGVNS. Deletions cut 3 bases from V and 8 bases from J, with 10 bases between. For the CDR3, the DNA is TGTGCCAGCAGTGATGGGGGGTTGGGCTACACCTTC. Protein: CASSDGGLGYTF.

The genes are TRBV7-2 and TRBJ1-5, with D perhaps TRBD1 (5 bases). The V end lost 7 bases, the J end lost 5 bases, and 15 bases lay between the germline ends. The CDR3 consists of 14 residues. Germline CDR1 and CDR2: SGHTA and FQGNSA. In DNA, the CDR3 is TGTGCCAGCACCCTGGGAGGGGATTATCAGCCCCAGCATTTT. Its translation: CASTLGGDYQPQHF.

The genes are TRBV7-6 and TRBJ2-7, with 12 bases that match TRBD1. The CDR3 sequence is 16 residues long. V trimming: 3 bases; J trimming: 6 bases; junction bases outside the gene matches: 9. Germline lookup yields CDR1 SGHVS and CDR2 FNYEAQ. CDR3 nucleotides: TGTGCCAGCAGCTTCATAGGGACAGGGGGCTGGGGCGAGCAGTACTTC. Translation: CASSFIGTGGWGEQYF.